The 4 T cell receptor beta chains in this list originate from one sample, sequenced in a study of T-cell memory formation after mild COVID-19 (dated by TCRdb to the early 2020s). The library relied on 5' RACE. The sample was run on an Illumina NovaSeq 6000. TCRdb reanalyzed the raw reads on its own, using fastp at Q25 for trimming and MiXCR for clone calling, and kept in-frame beta chains. Duplicate CDR3 protein sequences are folded into a single record with the most common DNA and genes. Across this sample there are around 410,000 distinct CDR3 sequences, with more than 20% seen only once. Together, the top ten hold roughly 14% of the sample. Sequencing used PBMCs or a T cell subset sorted from them (not recorded which). The receptors originated from an adult woman who had mild COVID-19 (a few samples of this study predate the infection). The sample titles of this study are shuffled in the database, so cell type and time point are left out; the donor was told from shared clones.

This clonotype was observed a few times. The chain joins TRBV10-3 to TRBJ2-3, with D maybe TRBD1 (6 bases). The CDR3 has 16 amino acids. The V end was cut by 3 bases, the J end by 0 bases, with 13 bases between. Germline-derived CDR1 and CDR2 are ENHRY and SYGVKD. The CDR3 here is CAISDTGTTSTDTQYF. CDR3 in DNA: TGTGCCATCAGTGACACCGGGACAACTAGCACAGATACGCAGTATTTT.

The gene calls are TRBV5-6 and TRBJ2-7; possible D gene TRBD1, 6 bases. The CDR3 totals 14 residues. CDR1 and CDR2 (germline): SGHDT, YYEEEE. V was trimmed by 2 bases and J by 4 bases, leaving 13 bases between them. The CDR3: CASSLGQLLYEQYF. CDR3 nucleotides: TGTGCCAGCAGCTTAGGACAGCTTTTATACGAGCAGTACTTC.

The chain links TRBV9 to TRBJ1-1; D unclear. Germline CDR1 and CDR2: SGDLS and YYNGEE. This CDR3 comprises 15 residues. Trimming shortened V by 4 bases and J by 0 bases, and 13 bases separated the two germline ends. Here the CDR3 reads CASSPQSGMNTEAFF. Here the CDR3 DNA reads TGTGCCAGCAGCCCTCAGTCGGGAATGAACACTGAAGCTTTCTTT.

This clonotype is a singleton in its sample. The chain has TRBV20-1 and TRBJ2-1, with 15 bases lining up with TRBD2. The CDR3 consists of 16 residues. V dropped 5 bases and J dropped 8; count of bases not matched to a gene: 10. Germline CDR1 reads DFQATT; CDR2 reads SNEGSKA (reference sequence). CDR3 coding DNA: TGCAGTGCTCCAGGACTAGCGGGAGGGCCTGGCTATGAGCAGTTCTTC. Its protein is CSAPGLAGGPGYEQFF.